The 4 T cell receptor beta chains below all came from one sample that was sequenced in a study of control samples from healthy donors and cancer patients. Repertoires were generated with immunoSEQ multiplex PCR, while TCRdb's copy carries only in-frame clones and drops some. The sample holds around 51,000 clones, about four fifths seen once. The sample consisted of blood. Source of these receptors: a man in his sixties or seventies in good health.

DNA of the CDR3: TGTGCCAGCGGTCTGGGGACCTTAAGGGGGTACACCTTC. This sequence encodes CASGLGTLRGYTF. This sequence joins TRBV2 and TRBJ1-2; tentatively, D is TRBD1 (6 bases). V gave up 8 bases and J gave up 11 bases, with 21 bases separating them. CDR1 is SNHLY, CDR2 FYNNEI, per germline. The CDR3 length is 13 residues.

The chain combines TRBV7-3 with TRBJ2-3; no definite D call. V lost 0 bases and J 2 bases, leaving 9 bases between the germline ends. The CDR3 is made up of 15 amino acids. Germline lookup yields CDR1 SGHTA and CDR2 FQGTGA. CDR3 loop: CASSLTPGATDTQYF. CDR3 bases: TGTGCCAGCAGCTTAACCCCCGGAGCCACAGATACGCAGTATTTT. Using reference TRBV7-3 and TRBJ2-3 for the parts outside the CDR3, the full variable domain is GAGVSQTPSNKVTEKGKYVELRCDPISGHTALYWYRQSLGQGPEFLIYFQGTGAADDSGLPNDRFFAVRPEGSVSTLKIQRTERGDSAVYLCASSLTPGATDTQYFGPGTRLTVL.

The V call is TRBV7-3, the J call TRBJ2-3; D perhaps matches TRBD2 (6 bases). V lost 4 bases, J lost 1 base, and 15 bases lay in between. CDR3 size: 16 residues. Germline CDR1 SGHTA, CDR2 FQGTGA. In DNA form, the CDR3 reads TGTGCCAGCAGCTCCCGCTCTAGCGCCGGCACAGATACGCAGTATTTT. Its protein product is CASSSRSSAGTDTQYF.

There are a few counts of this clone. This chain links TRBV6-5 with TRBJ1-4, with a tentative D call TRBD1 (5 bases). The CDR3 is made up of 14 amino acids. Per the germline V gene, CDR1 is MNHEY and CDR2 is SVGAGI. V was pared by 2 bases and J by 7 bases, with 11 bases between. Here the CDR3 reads CASSYGGSSEKLFF. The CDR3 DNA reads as TGTGCCAGCAGTTACGGGGGATCGAGTGAAAAACTGTTTTTT.